These 15 T cell receptor beta chains were all obtained from the same sample, sequenced in a study of blood T cells in healthy people across ages. Combining a sample-barcoded 5' primer with a J-beta primer mix, a second PCR ran for about 6 to 12 cycles. Each CDR3 protein gets one entry after TCRdb re-called the 5' RACE reads with MiXCR. Here the sample spans fewer than 2,000,000 distinct CDR3 sequences, 39% being singletons. The sequencing input was blood. The source of these receptors is a human donor in good health.

About this clonotype: This may be a read error, as it is one base from a much larger clone. The gene calls are TRBV2 and TRBJ2-6, with D maybe TRBD2 (5 bases). There are 14 residues in the CDR3. V lost 10 bases and J 1 base, leaving 11 bases between the germline ends. In germline, CDR1 is SNHLY, CDR2 FYNNEI. The DNA for the CDR3 is TGTGCCACTAGCCCTCTTTCTGGGGCCAACGTCCTGACTTTC. Its protein is CATSPLSGANVLTF.

The table lists this clonotype with a few counts. The gene calls are TRBV7-9 and TRBJ1-6, with TRBD1 matching 9 bases. The CDR3 consists of 16 residues. Unmatched junction bases numbered 5, after V lost 1 base and J lost 7 bases. Germline CDR1 and CDR2: SEHNR and FQNEAQ (reference sequence). The CDR3 DNA reads as TGTGCCAGCAGCTTAGGACAGGGGGTTCCAAATTCACCCCTCCACTTT. Translating gives CASSLGQGVPNSPLHF.

In the case of this clonotype: In this CDR3 the conserved last residue, phenylalanine or tryptophan, is missing, so a read error is likely. This sequence joins TRBV6-6 and TRBJ2-2, with 7 bases matching TRBD2. Looked up from germline, CDR1 is MNHNY and CDR2 is SVGAGI (reference sequence). The V segment lost 3 bases and the J segment 4 bases; nucleotides outside the gene matches: 11. The CDR3 is 17 residues long. CDR3 DNA: TGTGCCAGCAGTTATTTGGGGGGGTCCTACAGCACCGGGGAGCTGTTTTGT. Its protein is CASSYLGGSYSTGELFC.

This chain links TRBV20-1 with TRBJ2-3; TRBD1 might be the D (5 bases). This CDR3 has 14 amino acids. The germline V and J ends were trimmed by 4 bases and 6 bases, with 17 bases remaining between them. The germline CDR1 and CDR2 sequences are DFQATT and SNEGSKA (reference sequence). The CDR3 loop reads CSATGLGAGDTQYF. CDR3 sequence (DNA): TGCAGTGCTACCGGGTTAGGGGCTGGGGATACGCAGTATTTT.

The chain couples TRBV4-3 to TRBJ1-5; 8 nucleotides agree with TRBD1. Trimming removed 1 base from V and 0 bases from J; junction bases left unmatched: 2. The CDR3 is 16 residues long. The germline gives CDR1 LGHNA, CDR2 YSLEER. As DNA, the CDR3 is TGCGCCAGCAGCCAAGGGACAGGGCCTAGCAATCAGCCCCAGCATTTT. Translating gives CASSQGTGPSNQPQHF.

This clonotype occurred a few times. This rearrangement joins TRBV7-2 to TRBJ2-7, with TRBD1 matching over 7 bases. The germline gives CDR1 SGHTA, CDR2 FQGNSA. This CDR3 is 14 amino acids long. V dropped 5 bases and J dropped 5; count of bases not matched to a gene: 9. The DNA for the CDR3 is TGTGCCAGCAGCGTCGACAGGGCGATTGACGAGCAGTACTTC. Its protein is CASSVDRAIDEQYF.

This chain connects TRBV20-1 to TRBJ2-3; 8 bases align to TRBD2. J lost 3 bases, V lost 3 bases, and 8 bases had no gene match. CDR1 and CDR2 from the germline V gene are DFQATT and SNEGSKA (reference sequence). The CDR3 is made up of 15 amino acids. The CDR3 nucleotides read TGCAGTGCTAGGGCCCGCGGCGGGGGGACAGATACGCAGTATTTT. It encodes CSARARGGGTDTQYF.

This clonotype was counted a few times. The chain recombines TRBV24-1 with TRBJ1-3, with D perhaps matching TRBD1 (6 bases). CDR3 length: 15 amino acids. With 3 bases removed from V and 1 base from J, the gap between germline ends came to 9 bases. Germline V gene lookup returns CDR1 KGHDR and CDR2 SFDVKD. The CDR3 coding sequence is TGTGCCACCAGTGATCCGGGGACATCTGGAAACACCATATATTTT. Translation gives CATSDPGTSGNTIYF.

This clonotype came up a few times. The CDR3 DNA reads TGCGCCAGCAGCTTACGTGGGGAGTCCTACAATGAGCAGTTCTTC. Translating it yields CASSLRGESYNEQFF. The chain couples TRBV5-1 to TRBJ2-1, with D possibly being TRBD2 (5 bases). The germline gives CDR1 SGHRS, CDR2 YFSETQ. This CDR3 has 15 amino acids. Deletions cut 2 bases from V and 1 base from J, with 10 bases between.

The chain is built from TRBV20-1 and TRBJ1-4; D remains unclear. The CDR3 sequence is 13 residues long. Per the germline V gene, CDR1 is DFQATT and CDR2 is SNEGSKA (reference sequence). V gave up 0 bases and J gave up 8 bases, with 10 bases separating them. The CDR3 DNA sequence: TGCAGTGCTAGAGATGAGGCCGACGAAAAACTGTTTTTT. Its translation: CSARDEADEKLFF.

This chain joins TRBV6-2 or TRBV6-3 and TRBJ2-4; 9 bases match TRBD1. Near its end, the DNA agrees better with TRBJ2-7, so the J call may be wrong. CDR3 length: 13 residues. Germline V gene lookup returns CDR1 MNHEY and CDR2 SVGEGT. CDR3 nucleotide sequence: TGTGCCAGCAGACAGGGGGCATGCTACGAGCAGTACTTC. Its protein is CASRQGACYEQYF.

This clonotype showed up just a few times. The chain couples TRBV7-2 to TRBJ2-7, with D perhaps TRBD2 (6 bases). This CDR3 has 15 residues. Germline CDR1 reads SGHTA; CDR2 reads FQGNSA. The V and J ends lost 0 bases and 3 bases respectively, with 12 bases between them. In DNA form, the CDR3 reads TGTGCCAGCAGCTTAGCCCCTCCGGAGGGCTACGAGCAGTACTTC. It translates to CASSLAPPEGYEQYF.

The chain links TRBV10-3 to TRBJ1-3; no reliable D call. The V and J ends lost 0 bases and 7 bases respectively, with 10 bases between them. The CDR3 is made up of 14 amino acids. In germline, CDR1 is ENHRY, CDR2 SYGVKD. CDR3 sequence (DNA): TGTGCCATCAGTGAGTCAGCCTACGGGAACACCATATATTTT. Translated, it gives CAISESAYGNTIYF.

V is TRBV4-1 and J is TRBJ2-7, with 8 bases fitting TRBD2. V was clipped by 3 bases and J by 3 bases; unmatched bases: 10. The CDR3 contains 16 residues. Per germline, CDR1 MGHRA and CDR2 YSYEKL. CDR3 nucleotide sequence: TGCGCCAGCAGCCAGGACTCGGGACTAGTGGACTACGAGCAGTACTTC. Protein sequence: CASSQDSGLVDYEQYF.

This clonotype was counted only a few times. CDR3: CASSLAGRGNQPQHF. The DNA of the CDR3 is TGCGCCAGCAGCTTGGCCGGGAGGGGCAATCAGCCCCAGCATTTT. The V gene is TRBV5-1, the J gene TRBJ1-5; no reliable D call. The CDR3 is 15 amino acids. Germline V gene data show CDR1 as SGHRS and CDR2 as YFSETQ. V was trimmed by 0 bases and J by 2 bases, leaving 9 bases between them.